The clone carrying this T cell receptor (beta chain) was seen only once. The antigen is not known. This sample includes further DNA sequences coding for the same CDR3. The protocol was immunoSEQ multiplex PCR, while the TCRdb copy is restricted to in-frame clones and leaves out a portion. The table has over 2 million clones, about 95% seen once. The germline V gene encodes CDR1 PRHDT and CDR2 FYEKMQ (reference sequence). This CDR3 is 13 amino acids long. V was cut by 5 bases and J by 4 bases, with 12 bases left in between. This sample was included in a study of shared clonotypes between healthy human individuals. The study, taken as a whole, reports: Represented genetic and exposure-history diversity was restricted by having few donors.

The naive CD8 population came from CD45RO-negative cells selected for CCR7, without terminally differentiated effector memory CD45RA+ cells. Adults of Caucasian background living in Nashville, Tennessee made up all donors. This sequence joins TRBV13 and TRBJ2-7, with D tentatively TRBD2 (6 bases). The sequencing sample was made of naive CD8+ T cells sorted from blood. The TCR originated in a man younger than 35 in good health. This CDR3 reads CASSLGGGYEQYF. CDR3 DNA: TGTGCCAGCAGCCTCGGGGGAGGATACGAGCAGTACTTC.